Presented here are 28 T cell receptor beta chains from one specimen sequenced in a study of beta chain features in type 1 diabetes. Study results and caveats: Moderate but significant shortening of TCRB CDR3s was recorded in all four CD4+ subsets from Type 1 diabetes patients.

The study reverse transcribed the entire isolated RNA, so it sequenced expressed TCRB transcripts. Using immunoSEQ multiplex PCR, the repertoire was profiled, and TCRdb retains in-frame clones only, with some absent. The sample records a few hundred thousand clones, 15% being singletons. Which antigens these TCRs recognize remains unknown. The sample comprised naive CD4+ T cells from blood. These receptors were collected from a man between 18 and 29 years old with type 1 diabetes.

This clone occurred a few times. The chain combines TRBV5-1 with TRBJ2-2, with no clear D. V dropped 7 bases and J dropped 2 bases, with 12 bases sitting between them. Germline values: CDR1 SGHRS, CDR2 YFSETQ. This CDR3 spans 14 amino acids. CDR3 bases: TGCGCCAGCCGTTCTACAGTTAACACCGGGGAGCTGTTTTTT. Encoded protein: CASRSTVNTGELFF.

V is TRBV18 and J is TRBJ1-1; D not resolved. Deletions cut 0 bases from V and 1 base from J, with 6 bases between. The CDR3 contains 14 residues. Germline CDR1 and CDR2: KGHSH and LQKENI. The CDR3 bases are TGTGCCAGCTCACCACCGCTAGGGAACACTGAAGCTTTCTTT. Its protein product is CASSPPLGNTEAFF.

This clone has a handful of counts. This chain joins TRBV5-6 and TRBJ2-1; no clear D gene. The V gene's germline CDR1 is SGHDT and CDR2 YYEEEE. The V and J ends lost 2 bases and 13 bases respectively, with 10 bases between them. There are 11 residues in the CDR3. The CDR3 loop reads CASSFRSYQFF. CDR3 coding DNA: TGTGCCAGCAGCTTTCGGAGTTATCAGTTCTTC.

V usage is TRBV9 and J usage is TRBJ2-5; TRBD2 aligns across 8 bases. Germline V gene sequence: CDR1 SGDLS, CDR2 YYNGEE. J gave up 2 bases and V 2 bases, and 5 bases lay outside the gene matches. This CDR3 has 15 amino acids. The CDR3 nucleotides are TGTGCCAGCAGCGTTGGAGCGGGGGCGCAAGAGACCCAGTACTTC. Protein product: CASSVGAGAQETQYF. Looking up the rest from reference TRBV9 and TRBJ2-5 gives the full variable domain: DSGVTQTPKHLITATGQRVTLRCSPRSGDLSVYWYQQSLDQGLQFLIQYYNGEERAKGNILERFSAQQFPDLHSELNLSSLELGDSALYFCASSVGAGAQETQYFGPGTRLLVL.

This clone was observed a handful of times. The chain joins TRBV7-8 to TRBJ2-3; D unclear. Germline CDR1 SGHVS, CDR2 FQNEAQ. V lost 1 base and J 2 bases, leaving 7 bases between the germline ends. The CDR3 totals 14 residues. CDR3 amino acids: CASSLGPITDTQYF. The CDR3 nucleotides are TGTGCCAGCAGCTTAGGTCCAATCACAGATACGCAGTATTTT.

This clone was found a few times. V usage is TRBV25-1 and J usage is TRBJ1-4; 7 bases are shared with TRBD1. Per germline, CDR1 MGHDK and CDR2 SYGVNS. This CDR3 is built from 15 residues. After removal of 2 bases from V and 7 bases from J, the junction contained 7 bases not matched to a gene. Here the CDR3 DNA reads TGTGCCAGCAGTGAAAAGACAGGGCCTAGTGAAAAACTGTTTTTT. Translation: CASSEKTGPSEKLFF.

This clone came up a few times. V usage is TRBV27 and J usage is TRBJ2-3; D is possibly TRBD1 (5 bases). Trimming cost V 3 bases and J 4 bases, with 17 bases left between them. Germline V gives CDR1 MNHEY, CDR2 SMNVEV (reference sequence). The CDR3 spans 16 residues. CDR3 in amino acids: CASSFRVGRASDTQYF. Written as DNA, the CDR3 is TGTGCCAGCAGTTTTAGGGTCGGCAGGGCCTCAGATACGCAGTATTTT.

The chain combines TRBV2 with TRBJ2-2; 8 positions match TRBD1. The CDR3 totals 14 residues. The V and J ends lost 8 bases and 2 bases, in that order; junction bases with no gene match: 4. Per the germline V gene, CDR1 is SNHLY and CDR2 is FYNNEI. The CDR3 coding sequence is TGTGCCAGCCGGGGACAGGCAAACACCGGGGAGCTGTTTTTT. It codes for CASRGQANTGELFF.

This clone appeared a few times. V is TRBV27 and J is TRBJ2-7; tentative D call: TRBD2 (5 bases). CDR1 is MNHEY and CDR2 is SMNVEV in the germline V gene (reference sequence). This CDR3 region has 12 residues. The ends were cut back, 9 bases at V and 9 bases at J, with 18 bases in the middle. CDR3 residues: CARRTFPQAQYF. In nucleotides, the CDR3 is TGTGCCAGGAGGACTTTCCCCCAGGCGCAGTACTTC.

This clone was counted a few times. This chain connects TRBV29-1 to TRBJ2-3, with a tentative D call TRBD2 (5 bases). This CDR3 has 13 residues. V lost 5 bases to trimming and J lost 3 bases, with 12 bases between them. Germline lookup yields CDR1 SQVTM and CDR2 ANQGSEA. Written as DNA, the CDR3 is TGCAGCGTTCAAAGGCTAGCAACAGATACGCAGTATTTT. It yields the protein CSVQRLATDTQYF.

This clone was observed a few times. V is TRBV5-4 and J is TRBJ2-3; D not resolved. V lost 0 bases, J lost 5 bases, and 7 bases lay in between. The germline V gene has CDR1 SGHNT and CDR2 YYREEE (reference sequence). The CDR3 spans 13 residues. This chain's CDR3 is CASSLGNRDTQYF. The CDR3 DNA reads as TGTGCCAGCAGCTTGGGGAACAGAGATACGCAGTATTTT.

V gene TRBV5-1 combines with J gene TRBJ2-1, with 12 bases matching TRBD2. The CDR3 covers 15 residues. CDR1 SGHRS and CDR2 YFSETQ come from the germline V gene. V lost 2 bases to trimming and J lost 7 bases; unmatched junction nucleotides: 4. The CDR3, as DNA: TGCGCCAGCAGCTTTTCTAGCGGGAGGGGTAATGAGCAGTTCTTC. Translating it yields CASSFSSGRGNEQFF.

The table lists this clone with a count of one. The V and J genes are TRBV7-6 and TRBJ2-1, with 9 bases fitting TRBD2. V shed 6 bases, J shed 4 bases, and the junction held 10 bases outside the gene matches. CDR3 length: 16 residues. Germline V lookup: CDR1 SGHVS, CDR2 FNYEAQ. CDR3 bases: TGTGCCAGCAGTAGGACCGGGACTAGCAAATACAATGAGCAGTTCTTC. Amino acids: CASSRTGTSKYNEQFF.

CDR3 sequence reads: CASSHLPAGLASTGELFF. The CDR3 DNA sequence: TGCGCCAGCAGCCACCTCCCGGCGGGACTAGCGTCAACCGGGGAGCTGTTTTTT. The V call is TRBV4-1, the J call TRBJ2-2; 10 nucleotides line up with TRBD2. CDR3 size: 18 residues. CDR1 MGHRA and CDR2 YSYEKL come from the germline V gene. The V gene end was trimmed by 3 bases and the J gene end by 5 bases; junction bases not matched to a gene: 12.

This clone has just a few counts. The V and J genes are TRBV7-2 and TRBJ2-5; tentatively, D is TRBD2 (6 bases). Looked up from germline, CDR1 is SGHTA and CDR2 is FQGNSA. V was pared by 4 bases and J by 12 bases, with 15 bases between. CDR3 length equals 12 residues. CDR3 amino acids: CASSSLRDWKYF. The CDR3 DNA follows: TGTGCCAGCAGCTCGCTCCGGGACTGGAAGTACTTC.

The chain is built from TRBV30 and TRBJ2-3; D is perhaps TRBD1 (5 bases). V dropped 0 bases and J dropped 6 bases, with 7 bases sitting between them. Looked up from germline, CDR1 is GTSNPN and CDR2 is SVGIG (reference sequence). This CDR3 is 12 amino acids long. CDR3 amino acids: CAWSVRVDTQYF. DNA for the CDR3: TGTGCCTGGAGTGTCAGGGTTGATACGCAGTATTTT.

In its sample, this clone was seen a few times. The V and J genes are TRBV4-3 and TRBJ1-2, with D maybe TRBD1 (6 bases). CDR3 length: 15 amino acids. The germline V and J ends were trimmed by 0 bases and 6 bases, with 14 bases remaining between them. Per the germline V gene, CDR1 is LGHNA and CDR2 is YSLEER. The CDR3 DNA is TGCGCCAGCAGCCAAGACTATCAGGGGATGGATGGCTACACCTTC. This sequence encodes CASSQDYQGMDGYTF.

The table lists this clone with a few counts. The V call is TRBV5-1, the J call TRBJ2-7; D not resolved. Germline CDR1 reads SGHRS; CDR2 reads YFSETQ. The CDR3 consists of 14 residues. Trimming left V 0 bases short and J 0 bases short, with 7 bases between. As DNA, the CDR3 is TGCGCCAGCAGCTTGGACGGCGGCTCCTACGAGCAGTACTTC. Translated, it gives CASSLDGGSYEQYF.

This chain joins TRBV5-1 and TRBJ1-1, with D possibly being TRBD1 (6 bases). Germline V gives CDR1 SGHRS, CDR2 YFSETQ. This CDR3 comprises 15 residues. V lost 0 bases and J 1 base, leaving 10 bases between the germline ends. CDR3 in DNA: TGCGCCAGCAGCTTGGGGGGGCTTAGGAACACTGAAGCTTTCTTT. Encoded protein: CASSLGGLRNTEAFF. The whole variable domain, remainder taken from reference TRBV5-1 and TRBJ1-1, is KAGVTQTPRYLIKTRGQQVTLSCSPISGHRSVSWYQQTPGQGLQFLFEYFSETQRNKGNFPGRFSGRQFSNSRSEMNVSTLELGDSALYLCASSLGGLRNTEAFFGQGTRLTVV.

The sample holds a few counts of this clone. CDR3 in DNA: TGCGCCAGCAGCTTGGCCGGGAGCGGAGGAGGCCCAGATACGCAGTATTTT. It yields the protein CASSLAGSGGGPDTQYF. The chain recombines TRBV5-1 with TRBJ2-3; weak D call: TRBD2 (6 bases). V lost 0 bases, J lost 4 bases, and 18 bases lay in between. CDR1 is SGHRS, CDR2 YFSETQ, per germline. This CDR3 has 17 amino acids.

A few counts support this clone. This rearrangement joins TRBV29-1 to TRBJ1-1; possibly TRBD1 for D (5 bases). CDR1 is SQVTM and CDR2 is ANQGSEA in the germline V gene. The CDR3 covers 14 residues. V lost 4 bases and J lost 6, with 18 bases in between. For the CDR3, the DNA is TGCAGCGTTGGGAGCCGGGGGTCGAGACCTGAAGCTTTCTTT. It encodes CSVGSRGSRPEAFF.

The rearrangement joins TRBV4-3 to TRBJ1-2; D gene unclear. V lost 0 bases to trimming and J lost 4 bases, with 9 bases between them. The CDR3 sequence is 14 residues long. Germline V gene data show CDR1 as LGHNA and CDR2 as YSLEER. The CDR3 DNA reads TGCGCCAGCAGCCAAGAAGCGGGCAGCTATGGCTACACCTTC. Translation: CASSQEAGSYGYTF.

The chain carries TRBV9 and TRBJ1-1; D not certain. The CDR3 length is 13 residues. Germline V lookup: CDR1 SGDLS, CDR2 YYNGEE. Trimming pared 0 bases from V and 5 bases from J, leaving 8 bases between. Here the CDR3 DNA reads TGTGCCAGCAGCGTAGCTGTCAGTACTGAAGCTTTCTTT. Translating it yields CASSVAVSTEAFF.

The chain joins TRBV6-5 to TRBJ2-3; D is possibly TRBD2 (6 bases). CDR1 and CDR2 (germline): MNHEY, SVGAGI. This CDR3 contains 11 residues. V lost 6 bases to trimming and J lost 9 bases, with 10 bases between them. CDR3 amino acids: CASSWGETQYF. Written as DNA, the CDR3 is TGTGCCAGCAGCTGGGGGGAAACGCAGTATTTT.

This clone has more than one count but fewer than ten. The V call is TRBV11-3, the J call TRBJ2-1, with 7 bases fitting TRBD2. The germline V gene has CDR1 SGHNT and CDR2 YENEEA. This CDR3 region has 15 residues. After removal of 3 bases from V and 5 bases from J, the junction contained 7 bases not matched to a gene. The CDR3 nucleotides are TGTGCCAGCAGCTTTGGGCGGGAGCGCGACAATGAGCAGTTCTTC. It yields the protein CASSFGRERDNEQFF.

This clone has just a few counts. The V gene is TRBV15, the J gene TRBJ2-5, with 9 bases that match TRBD1. With V trimmed by 2 bases and J by 6 bases, 4 bases remained unmatched. This CDR3 region has 14 residues. Germline V CDR1 and CDR2: LNHNV, YYDKDF (reference sequence). CDR3 DNA sequence: TGTGCCACCAGCAGAAAGACAGGGGGAAAGACCCAGTACTTC. Its protein product is CATSRKTGGKTQYF.

This chain uses TRBV18 with TRBJ2-1; 7 bases are a match to TRBD2. Germline trimming cut 5 bases from V and 5 bases from J; bases unmatched to any gene: 3. CDR1 and CDR2 (germline): KGHSH, LQKENI. There are 13 residues in the CDR3. The CDR3, as DNA: TGTGCCAGCTCAGATCTAGCGGACAATGAGCAGTTCTTC. It specifies CASSDLADNEQFF.

The CDR3 DNA follows: TGTGCCTGGAGGGGGGGAGGAACAGGGGAGCTGTTTTTT. It encodes CAWRGGGTGELFF. The chain employs TRBV30 and TRBJ2-2; the D gene is possibly TRBD2 (6 bases). The CDR3 loop spans 13 amino acids. With 3 bases removed from V and 8 bases from J, the gap between germline ends came to 13 bases. Germline V gene data show CDR1 as GTSNPN and CDR2 as SVGIG (reference sequence).